A single sample gave rise to the 26 T cell receptor beta chains below, sequenced in a study of cytomegalovirus exposure and HLA in healthy donors. Both 60 Vbeta primers and 13 Jbeta primers went into the PCR. Sequencing was performed with immunoSEQ multiplex PCR; in TCRdb, only in-frame clones are kept and a portion is missing. The top ten hold 0.85% to 0.9% of the sample, which has approximately 110,000 clones, roughly 73% seen once. Sequenced: PBMCs. These receptors all come from a woman in her thirties in good health and CMV-seronegative.

This sequence joins TRBV28 and TRBJ1-1; D is ambiguous. The length of the CDR3 is 14 residues. Trimming stripped 1 base from V and 5 bases from J, with 11 bases between. CDR1 and CDR2 (germline): MDHEN, SYDVKM. The CDR3 DNA reads as TGTGCCAGCAGTTTATTGCGGGGAGGGACTGAAGCTTTCTTT. Amino acids: CASSLLRGGTEAFF.

The chain joins TRBV5-1 to TRBJ2-7, with TRBD1 identical over 8 bases. Germline trimming cut 0 bases from V and 3 bases from J; bases unmatched to any gene: 14. This CDR3 is built from 18 residues. Germline V gives CDR1 SGHRS, CDR2 YFSETQ. The chain's CDR3 is CASSLDTGQGAIFYEQYF. The CDR3 coding sequence is TGCGCCAGCAGCTTGGACACGGGGCAGGGGGCTATCTTCTACGAGCAGTACTTC.

The chain carries TRBV7-9 and TRBJ1-1; D gene ambiguous. Germline CDR1 SEHNR, CDR2 FQNEAQ (reference sequence). V lost 0 bases, J lost 1 base, and 15 bases lay in between. The CDR3 is made up of 17 amino acids. The CDR3 DNA follows: TGTGCCAGCAGCTTAGCGCCCGGCGGAGGGAGGAACACTGAAGCTTTCTTT. Its translation is CASSLAPGGGRNTEAFF.

The genes are TRBV4-1 and TRBJ1-5, with D possibly TRBD1 on 5 matching bases. Between the trimmed V and J ends, which lost 6 bases and 4 bases, there was a span of 13 bases. Germline CDR1 is MGHRA and CDR2 is YSYEKL. The CDR3 has 14 residues. The DNA for the CDR3 is TGCGCCAGCAGGGGGGGTGTAGGGAATCAGCCCCAGCATTTT. This encodes CASRGGVGNQPQHF.

This clone occurred a few times. The chain is built from TRBV29-1 and TRBJ1-1, with 7 bases aligning to TRBD1. This CDR3 is built from 14 residues. With 3 bases clipped from V and 3 bases from J, the junction kept 7 bases outside the gene matches. Per germline, CDR1 SQVTM and CDR2 ANQGSEA. The CDR3 region is CSVDDRERDTEAFF. The CDR3 DNA sequence: TGCAGCGTTGACGACAGGGAGAGGGACACTGAAGCTTTCTTT.

For this clone: The same CDR3 arises from other DNA sequences in this sample as well. The chain employs TRBV6-5 and TRBJ2-7; D gene ambiguous. CDR3 length equals 13 residues. With 5 bases removed from V and 4 bases from J, the gap between germline ends came to 12 bases. Germline V CDR1 and CDR2: MNHEY, SVGAGI. The CDR3: CASSSKPFYEQYF. The CDR3 coding sequence is TGTGCCAGCAGTAGCAAACCCTTTTACGAGCAGTACTTC.

This chain uses TRBV7-2 with TRBJ1-2; 7 bases are shared with TRBD1. The junction had 9 bases not matched to a gene; V was cut back by 7 bases and J by 1 base. The length of the CDR3 is 15 residues. Germline assignment: CDR1 SGHTA and CDR2 FQGNSA. CDR3 nucleotides: TGTGCCAGCAACTTCCCAGGGGGAGGTAACTATGGCTACACCTTC. Protein product: CASNFPGGGNYGYTF.

The chain joins TRBV7-9 to TRBJ1-1; maybe TRBD1 (5 bases). The CDR3 totals 16 residues. Trimming removed 5 bases at V and 4 bases at J, with 20 bases between. Looked up from germline, CDR1 is SEHNR and CDR2 is FQNEAQ (reference sequence). CDR3 amino acids: CASSPGYWEGSTEAFF. The CDR3 nucleotides are TGTGCCAGCAGCCCCGGGTACTGGGAGGGGTCCACTGAAGCTTTCTTT.

This clone was seen more than once but under ten times. The rearrangement links TRBV5-4 to TRBJ2-1; D unresolved. From germline, CDR1 is SGHNT and CDR2 YYREEE (reference sequence). The CDR3 covers 15 residues. Trimming shortened V by 1 base and J by 1 base, and 9 bases separated the two germline ends. The CDR3 DNA is TGTGCCAGCAGCTTGTTCTTAGTTTCCTACAATGAGCAGTTCTTC. Protein: CASSLFLVSYNEQFF. Full variable domain (rest looked up from reference TRBV5-4 and TRBJ2-1): ETGVTQSPTHLIKTRGQQVTLRCSSQSGHNTVSWYQQALGQGPQFIFQYYREEENGRGNFPPRFSGLQFPNYSSELNVNALELDDSALYLCASSLFLVSYNEQFFGPGTRLTVL.

This chain connects TRBV9 to TRBJ2-6; no reliable D call. V was cut by 3 bases and J by 0 bases, with 4 bases left in between. CDR3 length: 14 residues. Germline V gene data show CDR1 as SGDLS and CDR2 as YYNGEE. DNA of the CDR3: TGTGCCAGCAGCGCCTTCTCTGGGGCCAACGTCCTGACTTTC. Protein product: CASSAFSGANVLTF. Using reference TRBV9 and TRBJ2-6 for the parts outside the CDR3, the full variable domain is DSGVTQTPKHLITATGQRVTLRCSPRSGDLSVYWYQQSLDQGLQFLIQYYNGEERAKGNILERFSAQQFPDLHSELNLSSLELGDSALYFCASSAFSGANVLTFGAGSRLTVL.

The V call is TRBV10-2, the J call TRBJ2-1; no reliable D call. The CDR3 contains 13 residues. Germline assignment: CDR1 WSHSY and CDR2 SAAADI. The V and J ends lost 6 bases and 4 bases respectively, with 10 bases between them. In DNA form, the CDR3 reads TGCGCCAGCAGCACTTTTAGTTACAATGAGCAGTTCTTC. It codes for CASSTFSYNEQFF.

In DNA, the CDR3 is TGTGCCAGCAGCTTTCTCCACACCAATGAGCAGTTCTTC. This codes for CASSFLHTNEQFF. The chain carries TRBV7-2 and TRBJ2-1, with D unclear. The CDR3 extends over 13 amino acids. Germline V gives CDR1 SGHTA, CDR2 FQGNSA. V shed 3 bases and J shed 6 bases, with 9 bases lying between them.

The chain employs TRBV30 and TRBJ2-1; 8 bases agree with TRBD2. V was clipped by 5 bases and J by 4 bases; unmatched bases: 7. In germline, CDR1 is GTSNPN, CDR2 SVGIG (reference sequence). The CDR3 totals 14 residues. CDR3 in DNA: TGTGCCTGGGACCTAGCGGGTGCATACAATGAGCAGTTCTTC. Translated: CAWDLAGAYNEQFF.

The chain has TRBV5-4 and TRBJ2-1; tentatively, D is TRBD2 (5 bases). The germline V and J ends were trimmed by 0 bases and 6 bases, with 13 bases remaining between them. The CDR3 has 15 residues. CDR1 and CDR2 from the germline V gene are SGHNT and YYREEE (reference sequence). Here the CDR3 reads CASSLAASRSNEQFF. In DNA, the CDR3 is TGTGCCAGCAGCTTGGCGGCTAGCCGGAGCAATGAGCAGTTCTTC.

The genes are TRBV4-1 and TRBJ1-5; 8 nucleotides agree with TRBD1. CDR3 length: 15 amino acids. Germline V CDR1 and CDR2: MGHRA, YSYEKL. After removal of 0 bases from V and 7 bases from J, the junction contained 5 bases not matched to a gene. The chain's CDR3 is CASSQELGTGQPQHF. The CDR3 DNA reads as TGCGCCAGCAGCCAAGAATTAGGGACAGGACAGCCCCAGCATTTT.

The chain couples TRBV14 to TRBJ2-1; D might be TRBD2 (5 bases). The V end was cut by 0 bases, the J end by 10 bases, with 7 bases between. Per germline, CDR1 SGHDN and CDR2 FVKESK. This CDR3 has 12 amino acids. For the CDR3, the DNA is TGTGCCAGCAGCCAAGATCGGAGGGAGCAGTTCTTC. This encodes CASSQDRREQFF.

The CDR3: CASSQQPWGDNEQFF. The CDR3, as DNA: TGTGCCAGCTCACAACAGCCCTGGGGGGACAATGAGCAGTTCTTC. The chain uses TRBV18 and TRBJ2-1; TRBD2 might be the D (6 bases). Germline V CDR1 and CDR2: KGHSH, LQKENI. The CDR3 covers 15 residues. V was cut by 4 bases and J by 5 bases, with 15 bases left in between.

In DNA, the CDR3 is TGTGCCAGCAATGCACAGTGGAACTCTGGGGCCAACGTCCTGACTTTC. This gives the protein CASNAQWNSGANVLTF. The gene calls are TRBV27 and TRBJ2-6; D is unclear. The V end was cut by 7 bases, the J end by 0 bases, with 13 bases between. Per the germline V gene, CDR1 is MNHEY and CDR2 is SMNVEV (reference sequence). This CDR3 is built from 16 residues.

This sequence joins TRBV6-4 and TRBJ2-3, with 12 nucleotides matching TRBD2. CDR1 is MRHNA and CDR2 is SNTAGT in the germline V gene. After removal of 6 bases from V and 6 bases from J, the junction contained 7 bases not matched to a gene. This CDR3 contains 15 residues. CDR3 protein: CASSRLAGELDTQYF. The DNA of the CDR3 is TGTGCCAGCAGCCGACTAGCGGGAGAATTGGATACGCAGTATTTT.

The chain has TRBV5-6 and TRBJ1-2, with 8 bases aligning to TRBD1. The trim removed 4 bases at V and 4 bases at J, leaving 6 bases unmatched. Germline V gives CDR1 SGHDT, CDR2 YYEEEE. The CDR3 loop spans 14 amino acids. The DNA for the CDR3 is TGTGCCAGCAGCCCCGGACAGGGCCGCTATGGCTACACCTTC. This codes for CASSPGQGRYGYTF.

The genes are TRBV10-2 and TRBJ2-7, with D possibly matching TRBD2 (6 bases). Per the germline V gene, CDR1 is WSHSY and CDR2 is SAAADI. CDR3 size: 15 residues. The germline V and J ends were trimmed by 3 bases and 8 bases, with 20 bases remaining between them. Written as DNA, the CDR3 is TGCGCCAGCAGTGACTCCGGGACTGGAGCCGGGAAGCAGTACTTC. Translated: CASSDSGTGAGKQYF.

Written as DNA, the CDR3 is TGTGCCAGCAGCACGGGTTTCTACAATGAGCAGTTCTTC. Amino acids: CASSTGFYNEQFF. The chain carries TRBV2 and TRBJ2-1; D call uncertain. The CDR3 consists of 13 residues. Trimming took off 6 bases at V and 3 bases at J, with 9 bases between the two ends. Germline assignment: CDR1 SNHLY and CDR2 FYNNEI. The whole variable domain, filled in from reference TRBV2 and TRBJ2-1, reads EPEVTQTPSHQVTQMGQEVILRCVPISNHLYFYWYRQILGQKVEFLVSFYNNEISEKSEIFDDQFSVERPDGSNFTLKIRSTKLEDSAMYFCASSTGFYNEQFFGPGTRLTVL.

The genes are TRBV5-1 and TRBJ1-1; no firm D call. Germline loops: CDR1 SGHRS, CDR2 YFSETQ. Between the trimmed V and J ends, which lost 0 bases and 2 bases, there was a span of 5 bases. The CDR3 extends over 13 amino acids. Here the CDR3 reads CASSLGSNTEAFF. The CDR3 nucleotides read TGCGCCAGCAGCTTGGGTAGCAACACTGAAGCTTTCTTT. The full variable domain, completed using reference TRBV5-1 and TRBJ1-1, is KAGVTQTPRYLIKTRGQQVTLSCSPISGHRSVSWYQQTPGQGLQFLFEYFSETQRNKGNFPGRFSGRQFSNSRSEMNVSTLELGDSALYLCASSLGSNTEAFFGQGTRLTVV.

This clone was detected only a few times. The chain has TRBV18 and TRBJ1-2; 8 nucleotides agree with TRBD1. This CDR3 region has 13 residues. Trimming cost V 3 bases and J 5 bases; bases outside gene matches: 2. CDR1 is KGHSH and CDR2 is LQKENI in the germline V gene. The CDR3 here is CASSPDRAYGYTF. The DNA of the CDR3 is TGTGCCAGCTCACCGGACAGGGCTTATGGCTACACCTTC.

The V gene is TRBV10-3, the J gene TRBJ2-7, with 7 bases that match TRBD2. This CDR3 is 14 amino acids long. Germline lookup yields CDR1 ENHRY and CDR2 SYGVKD. The junction had 5 bases not matched to a gene; V was cut back by 4 bases and J by 2 bases. The CDR3 loop is CAISGTSEPYEQYF. The CDR3 DNA sequence: TGTGCCATCAGTGGTACTAGCGAGCCCTACGAGCAGTACTTC.

CDR3 region: CASSYDFSYEQYF. DNA of the CDR3: TGTGCCAGCAGTTATGACTTCTCCTACGAGCAGTACTTC. The V and J genes are TRBV6-5 and TRBJ2-7; D unresolved. V was pared by 3 bases and J by 0 bases, with 6 bases between. There are 13 residues in the CDR3. The germline V gene has CDR1 MNHEY and CDR2 SVGAGI.